This T cell receptor beta chain was recovered during a study of identical twins. Trimming removed 0 bases at V and 8 bases at J, with 20 bases between. The CDR3 consists of 17 residues. The germline V gene has CDR1 MGHRA and CDR2 YSYEKL. Notes on this clonotype: The antigen remains unidentified.

Findings and limits, study-wide: Models underestimated out-of-frame TCR alpha sharing in monozygotic twins.

MiXCR was run by TCRdb on the 5' RACE reads, yielding one entry per CDR3 protein. The sample contains more than 350,000 distinct CDR3 sequences, roughly 10% of which appear only once. Healthy Caucasians were all of the donors. The sample was naive T cells sorted from blood. The chain couples TRBV4-1 to TRBJ2-1; D possibly matches TRBD1 or TRBD2 (5 bases each). The receptor was isolated from a woman between 50 and 59 years old in good health. CDR3 sequence (DNA): TGCGCCAGCAGCCAAGAAATTCAGGGACCGCTTGGCCATGAGCAGTTCTTC. This gives the protein CASSQEIQGPLGHEQFF.